This T cell receptor beta chain was identified in a study of blood T cell repertoires in COVID-19. Study-level information: Sites across the United States, Italy and Spain contributed samples from acute and convalescent COVID-19. PBMCs, B-cell-depleted T cells, or T cells provided the cDNA or gDNA that made up the material.

In the original processing: Amplification of reference gene primers was used by the study to estimate nucleated cell counts. Libraries were prepared by immunoSEQ multiplex PCR; TCRdb keeps only in-frame clonotypes and omits some of them. V, J and clone size were drawn from that table, and D and trimming were deduced from the DNA. The table has approximately 150,000 clones, roughly nine tenths seen once. Sequenced sample: peripheral blood. This clonotype was sampled from a human donor in a cohort sampled during active COVID-19.

The CDR3 nucleotides read TGTGCCAGCTCACGGGAGCAGGACCGAGACTATGGCTACACCTTC. The encoded protein is CASSREQDRDYGYTF. This chain joins TRBV18 and TRBJ1-2; D unclear. The CDR3 runs to 15 residues. The V end was cut by 4 bases, the J end by 3 bases, with 15 bases between. Germline loops: CDR1 KGHSH, CDR2 LQKENI.